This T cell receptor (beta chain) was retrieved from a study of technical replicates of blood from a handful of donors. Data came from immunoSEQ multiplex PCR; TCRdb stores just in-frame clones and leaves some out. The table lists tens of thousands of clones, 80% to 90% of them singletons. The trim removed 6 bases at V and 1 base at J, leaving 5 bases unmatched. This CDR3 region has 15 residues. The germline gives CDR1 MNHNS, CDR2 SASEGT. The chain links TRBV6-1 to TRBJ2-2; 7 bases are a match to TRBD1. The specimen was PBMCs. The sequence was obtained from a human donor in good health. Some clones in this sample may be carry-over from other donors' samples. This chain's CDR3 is CASRKRQGNTGELFF. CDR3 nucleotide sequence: TGTGCCAGCAGGAAAAGACAGGGGAACACCGGGGAGCTGTTTTTT.